Each of the 26 T cell receptor beta chains below was sequenced from the same sample in a study of human T cells and chemical hapten exposure (dated by TCRdb to the early 2020s). Per the publication, the time point label means: patch test 1, 2 weeks after DPC sensitization. This specimen's treatment or condition label, interpreted: therapeutic diphenylcyclopropenone sensitization with weekly scalp DPC. To prepare the library, RACE was applied. This sample was sequenced with a NextSeq 500. TCRdb reanalyzed the raw reads on its own, using fastp at Q25 for trimming and MiXCR for clone calling, and kept in-frame beta chains. Records with the same CDR3 protein are collapsed into one entry carrying the most frequent genes and DNA. Here the sample has 60,000 to 80,000 distinct CDR3 sequences; around a third occur a single time. More than 7% of the sample lies in the top ten. The sample was whole blood, taken in connection with sensitization to the hapten diphenylcyclopropenone (DPC). All receptors come from a man in his forties or fifties with alopecia areata. Some clones in this sample may be carry-over from other donors' samples.

This clonotype was found a few times. The J gene is TRBJ2-5, the V gene TRBV4-1; 7 bases match TRBD1. CDR1 MGHRA and CDR2 YSYEKL come from the germline V gene. Trimming cost V 3 bases and J 2 bases; bases outside gene matches: 3. The CDR3 is 14 amino acids. The CDR3 region is CASSHAQGQETQYF. CDR3 nucleotides: TGCGCCAGCAGCCATGCACAGGGGCAAGAGACCCAGTACTTC.

This clonotype has only one observation. The chain links TRBV10-3 to TRBJ2-7, with D perhaps TRBD2 (6 bases). Germline V gene sequence: CDR1 ENHRY, CDR2 SYGVKD. Trimming removed 3 bases at V and 3 bases at J, with 15 bases between. This CDR3 contains 15 residues. As DNA, the CDR3 is TGTGCCATCAGTGACAGAGCAACTAGCAGCTACGAGCAGTACTTC. Translation: CAISDRATSSYEQYF.

The V gene is TRBV4-3, the J gene TRBJ2-3; 10 bases align to TRBD2. The V segment lost 0 bases and the J segment 2 bases; nucleotides outside the gene matches: 2. The length of the CDR3 is 16 residues. The germline V gene has CDR1 LGHNA and CDR2 YSLEER. The CDR3 region has the DNA TGCGCCAGCAGCCAAGAAACTAGCGGGGCCACAGATACGCAGTATTTT. The encoded protein is CASSQETSGATDTQYF.

This chain joins TRBV30 and TRBJ2-7, with D perhaps TRBD2 (7 bases). Germline values: CDR1 GTSNPN, CDR2 SVGIG (reference sequence). V gave up 0 bases and J gave up 6 bases, with 9 bases separating them. This CDR3 is built from 12 residues. The CDR3 bases are TGTGCCTGGAGTGTGAGGGGGGGCGAGCAGTACTTC. This sequence encodes CAWSVRGGEQYF.

At least ten counts were recorded for this clonotype. This chain connects TRBV28 to TRBJ1-1; TRBD1 might be the D (5 bases). This CDR3 spans 11 amino acids. V was pared by 9 bases and J by 6 bases, with 11 bases between. Germline V gene sequence: CDR1 MDHEN, CDR2 SYDVKM. In DNA, the CDR3 is TGTGCCAGTCGGGGCCGCCCTGAAGCTTTCTTT. This codes for CASRGRPEAFF. Combining the CDR3 with reference TRBV28 and TRBJ1-1 gives the whole variable domain DVKVTQSSRYLVKRTGEKVFLECVQDMDHENMFWYRQDPGLGLRLIYFSYDVKMKEKGDIPEGYSVSREKKERFSLILESASTNQTSMYLCASRGRPEAFFGQGTRLTVV.

The chain employs TRBV4-1 and TRBJ2-1, with 8 nucleotides matching TRBD1. Losses at the gene ends were 1 base for V and 9 bases for J; bases not matched to a gene: 8. From germline, CDR1 is MGHRA and CDR2 YSYEKL. The CDR3 totals 15 residues. This chain's CDR3 is CASSQGGQGAGEQFF. In DNA form, the CDR3 reads TGCGCCAGCAGCCAAGGGGGGCAGGGGGCAGGTGAGCAGTTCTTC.

This clonotype was observed once. The chain uses TRBV20-1 and TRBJ2-5, with D perhaps given as TRBD1 or TRBD2 (5 bases each). V shed 5 bases and J shed 1 base, with 14 bases lying between them. Germline CDR1 reads DFQATT; CDR2 reads SNEGSKA (reference sequence). This CDR3 comprises 14 residues. CDR3 protein: CSAFDSGTQETQYF. Here the CDR3 DNA reads TGCAGTGCTTTTGACTCCGGGACCCAAGAGACCCAGTACTTC.

The chain uses TRBV12-3 or TRBV12-4 and TRBJ2-4, with 7 bases aligning to TRBD2. There are 15 residues in the CDR3. V lost 6 bases, J lost 4 bases, and 9 bases stayed unmatched. CDR3 nucleotides: TGTGCCAGCAGCCCTGGGAGGGAGACTAAAAACATTCAGTACTTC. Its protein product is CASSPGRETKNIQYF.

The V gene is TRBV6-2 or TRBV6-3, the J gene TRBJ1-4; 8 bases fit TRBD1. The CDR3 has 16 amino acids. The germline V gene has CDR1 MNHEY and CDR2 SVGEGT. The J segment lost 8 bases and the V segment lost 0 bases, leaving 8 bases of the junction unmatched. This CDR3 reads CASSYSTTGAGEKLFF. CDR3 sequence (DNA): TGTGCCAGCAGTTACTCGACGACAGGGGCCGGCGAAAAACTGTTTTTT.

This chain links TRBV20-1 with TRBJ2-2; maybe TRBD1 (5 bases). This CDR3 is 15 amino acids long. V was shortened by 0 bases and J by 1 base, with 9 bases between the two germline ends. In germline, CDR1 is DFQATT, CDR2 SNEGSKA (reference sequence). CDR3 nucleotide sequence: TGCAGTGCTAGAGATCTTAGGGGGAACACCGGGGAGCTGTTTTTT. The encoded protein is CSARDLRGNTGELFF.

Only a few counts were recorded for this clonotype. This chain joins TRBV28 and TRBJ2-7; no clear D gene. Germline V gives CDR1 MDHEN, CDR2 SYDVKM. The V end lost 4 bases, the J end lost 1 base, and 14 bases lay between the germline ends. The CDR3 has 15 residues. CDR3 DNA: TGTGCCAGCAGTTCCGTCACGGGCTTGTCCTACGAGCAGTACTTC. Amino acids: CASSSVTGLSYEQYF.

This clonotype is classed as medium-sized (0.01 to 0.1%). The rearrangement uses TRBV12-3 or TRBV12-4 and TRBJ2-1; D call uncertain. V shed 1 base and J shed 2 bases, with 12 bases lying between them. The CDR3 extends over 16 amino acids. The CDR3 loop reads CASSLGQAPPYNEQFF. Here the CDR3 DNA reads TGTGCCAGCAGTTTAGGGCAGGCCCCACCCTACAATGAGCAGTTCTTC.

This clonotype was counted a few times. The chain carries TRBV28 and TRBJ2-7, with D possibly matching TRBD2 (6 bases). Germline V gene lookup returns CDR1 MDHEN and CDR2 SYDVKM. V was clipped by 2 bases and J by 0 bases, with 14 bases between them. The CDR3 consists of 16 residues. CDR3 sequence (DNA): TGTGCCAGCAGTTTAAGCGGACTACCGAACTCCTACGAGCAGTACTTC. Protein: CASSLSGLPNSYEQYF.

The chain uses TRBV28 and TRBJ2-2; tentatively, D is TRBD1 or TRBD2 (5 bases each). V was shortened by 8 bases and J by 9 bases, with 19 bases between the two germline ends. The CDR3 extends over 14 amino acids. In germline, CDR1 is MDHEN, CDR2 SYDVKM. The CDR3 DNA sequence: TGTGCCAGCGGGACGGCAGAGCTGTTCCGGGAGCTGTTTTTT. Protein: CASGTAELFRELFF.

The chain uses TRBV11-2 and TRBJ2-1; 11 bases are shared with TRBD2. Germline CDR1 SGHAT, CDR2 FQNNGV. The CDR3 length is 17 residues. The junction had 9 bases not matched to a gene; V was cut back by 3 bases and J by 5 bases. For the CDR3, the DNA is TGTGCCAGCAGCTTCCTAGCGGGAGGCTGGTACGACAATGAGCAGTTCTTC. This codes for CASSFLAGGWYDNEQFF.

V is TRBV24-1 and J is TRBJ2-6; 7 bases align to TRBD1. The junction had 3 bases not matched to a gene; V was cut back by 2 bases and J by 3 bases. Germline assignment: CDR1 KGHDR and CDR2 SFDVKD. The CDR3 extends over 16 amino acids. The chain's CDR3 is CATSDSTGFGANVLTF. DNA of the CDR3: TGTGCCACCAGTGATTCGACAGGGTTTGGGGCCAACGTCCTGACTTTC.

This rearrangement joins TRBV12-3 or TRBV12-4 to TRBJ2-3; TRBD2 aligns across 7 bases. The CDR3 totals 14 residues. With 1 base clipped from V and 4 bases from J, the junction kept 2 bases outside the gene matches. CDR3 DNA: TGTGCCAGCAGTTTAGGCGGGAGCTCAGATACGCAGTATTTT. Translated: CASSLGGSSDTQYF.

In DNA form, the CDR3 reads TGTGCCAGCAGTTACTCGGTGGGTTACCTGAACACTGAAGCTTTCTTT. As protein: CASSYSVGYLNTEAFF. The gene calls are TRBV6-5 and TRBJ1-1, with D hard to call. Trimming shortened V by 0 bases and J by 0 bases, and 11 bases separated the two germline ends. The CDR3 runs 16 residues. CDR1 is MNHEY and CDR2 is SVGAGI in the germline V gene.

The rearrangement joins TRBV7-2 to TRBJ1-4, with D uncertain. The CDR3 loop spans 14 amino acids. V gave up 4 bases and J gave up 0 bases, with 6 bases separating them. Germline assignment: CDR1 SGHTA and CDR2 FQGNSA. The CDR3 nucleotides are TGTGCCAGCAGCTACGAACCAACTAATGAAAAACTGTTTTTT. This sequence encodes CASSYEPTNEKLFF.

There are a few counts of this clonotype. The chain couples TRBV12-3 or TRBV12-4 to TRBJ2-7; D may be TRBD1 (6 bases). CDR3 length equals 16 residues. Between the trimmed V and J ends, which lost 2 bases and 0 bases, there was a span of 14 bases. The DNA for the CDR3 is TGTGCCAGCAGTTTACCCCCCGACAGGCCCTCCTACGAGCAGTACTTC. Its protein product is CASSLPPDRPSYEQYF.

In this sample, this clonotype turned up many times. The chain combines TRBV19 with TRBJ2-1; D gene unclear. Germline lookup yields CDR1 LNHDA and CDR2 SQIVND (reference sequence). V shed 3 bases and J shed 4 bases, with 13 bases lying between them. The CDR3 covers 15 residues. The CDR3 sequence is CASSISRLGYNEQFF. CDR3 nucleotides: TGTGCCAGTAGTATTTCCCGGTTAGGGTACAATGAGCAGTTCTTC.

This clonotype was observed at least ten times. The chain uses TRBV6-2 or TRBV6-3 and TRBJ2-1; TRBD2 aligns across 10 bases. The CDR3 has 17 amino acids. Per the germline V gene, CDR1 is MNHEY and CDR2 is SVGEGT. The ends lost 5 bases at V and 6 bases at J; junction bases unmatched: 13. Written as DNA, the CDR3 is TGTGCCAGCAGTACTAGCGGGATAAGTGGCACCATCAATGAGCAGTTCTTC. This translates into CASSTSGISGTINEQFF.

This chain links TRBV6-6 with TRBJ2-7, with D tentatively TRBD2 (5 bases). Trimming shortened V by 5 bases and J by 2 bases, and 10 bases separated the two germline ends. CDR3 length equals 13 residues. Per germline, CDR1 MNHNY and CDR2 SVGAGI (reference sequence). DNA of the CDR3: TGTGCCAGCAGTCAGAGCGGAACCTACGAGCAGTACTTC. Translating it yields CASSQSGTYEQYF.

This chain uses TRBV29-1 with TRBJ2-1; TRBD2 matches at 8 bases. The germline V gene encodes CDR1 SQVTM and CDR2 ANQGSEA. The CDR3 runs 13 residues. After removal of 1 base from V and 9 bases from J, the junction contained 5 bases not matched to a gene. The CDR3 nucleotides read TGCAGCGTTGAAGGCCGGGAGGGAGTTGAGCAGTTCTTC. As protein: CSVEGREGVEQFF.

A few counts support this clonotype. The chain recombines TRBV27 with TRBJ2-5; a weak D match, TRBD1 (6 bases). Germline CDR1 MNHEY, CDR2 SMNVEV (reference sequence). Trimming took 5 bases from V and 2 from J, leaving 18 bases between them. The CDR3 extends over 16 amino acids. CDR3 loop: CASSPLPGTRQETQYF. For the CDR3, the DNA is TGTGCCAGCAGTCCTTTACCCGGGACAAGACAAGAGACCCAGTACTTC.

This clonotype showed up just once. The gene calls are TRBV7-9 and TRBJ2-5, with 8 positions matching TRBD1. Germline values: CDR1 SEHNR, CDR2 FQNEAQ (reference sequence). The CDR3 extends over 13 amino acids. V lost 7 bases to trimming and J lost 4 bases; unmatched junction nucleotides: 5. The DNA of the CDR3 is TGTGCCAGCAAACAGGGGGAAGGAGAGACCCAGTACTTC. Translation: CASKQGEGETQYF.